The 6 T cell receptor beta chains reported below all come from one sample, sequenced in a study of blood T cell repertoires in COVID-19. Only in-frame clones appear in the TCRdb table, and some are missing; sequencing was by immunoSEQ multiplex PCR. The table has 200,000 to 300,000 clones, about 93% seen once. Source material: peripheral blood. These TCRs come from a man aged 25 to 40 with COVID-19, enrolled during active disease.

The CDR3, as DNA: TGCAGCGTTGGGGAGACAGGTTTCTCTGGAAACACCATATATTTT. This gives the protein CSVGETGFSGNTIYF. The gene calls are TRBV29-1 and TRBJ1-3; tentative D call: TRBD1 (6 bases). V was pared by 4 bases and J by 0 bases, with 13 bases between. CDR3 length: 15 residues. Germline lookup yields CDR1 SQVTM and CDR2 ANQGSEA.

The CDR3 coding sequence is TGTGCCAGCAGTTCCACGGGACAGGGGAACACCGGGGAGCTGTTTTTT. It is translated as CASSSTGQGNTGELFF. The chain joins TRBV27 to TRBJ2-2; 9 nucleotides agree with TRBD1. Germline values: CDR1 MNHEY, CDR2 SMNVEV (reference sequence). Trimming at V came to 4 bases and at J to 1 base, leaving 4 bases not matched to a gene. The length of the CDR3 is 16 residues.

This chain links TRBV2 with TRBJ2-7, with 7 bases that match TRBD2. Germline CDR1 and CDR2: SNHLY and FYNNEI. With V trimmed by 5 bases and J by 2 bases, 9 bases remained unmatched. The CDR3 sequence is 15 residues long. CDR3 amino acids: CASSTDGGITYEQYF. The CDR3 DNA reads TGTGCCAGCAGTACGGACGGGGGGATTACCTACGAGCAGTACTTC.

This chain joins TRBV4-1 and TRBJ1-2, with D possibly matching TRBD1 (5 bases). From germline, CDR1 is MGHRA and CDR2 YSYEKL. The V and J ends lost 6 bases and 6 bases respectively, with 20 bases between them. The CDR3 runs 15 residues. This chain's CDR3 is CASRGWSGRGDGYTF. The CDR3 region has the DNA TGCGCCAGCAGGGGGTGGTCGGGGAGGGGCGATGGCTACACCTTC.

The chain has TRBV5-1 and TRBJ2-2, with a weak D call TRBD1 (5 bases). CDR3 size: 17 residues. CDR1 and CDR2 (germline): SGHRS, YFSETQ. V lost 0 bases and J 6 bases, leaving 18 bases between the germline ends. The CDR3 DNA reads as TGCGCCAGCAGCTTGGCGGTCGGCAGGGTTGGGGCCGGGGAGCTGTTTTTT. It encodes CASSLAVGRVGAGELFF.

This chain uses TRBV15 with TRBJ1-4, with D unresolved. Germline assignment: CDR1 LNHNV and CDR2 YYDKDF (reference sequence). V was shortened by 5 bases and J by 5 bases, with 15 bases between the two germline ends. The CDR3 has 15 residues. For the CDR3, the DNA is TGTGCCACCAGCGGTGAATGGAGAGTAAATGAAAAACTGTTTTTT. Its protein product is CATSGEWRVNEKLFF.